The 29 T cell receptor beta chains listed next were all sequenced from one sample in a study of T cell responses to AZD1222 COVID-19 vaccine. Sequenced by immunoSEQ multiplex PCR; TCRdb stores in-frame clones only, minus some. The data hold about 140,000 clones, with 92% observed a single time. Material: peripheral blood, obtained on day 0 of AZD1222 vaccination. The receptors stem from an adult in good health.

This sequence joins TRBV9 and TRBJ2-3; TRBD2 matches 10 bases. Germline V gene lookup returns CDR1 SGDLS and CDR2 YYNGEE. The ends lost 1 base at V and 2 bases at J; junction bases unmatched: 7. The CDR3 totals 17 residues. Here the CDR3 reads CASSVRASGSHTDTQYF. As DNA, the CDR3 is TGTGCCAGCAGCGTACGGGCTAGCGGGAGCCACACAGATACGCAGTATTTT.

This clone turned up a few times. The CDR3 loop is CACGEPGGEKLFF. The CDR3 DNA is TGTGCCTGTGGGGAACCGGGCGGTGAAAAACTGTTTTTT. V and J are TRBV30 and TRBJ1-4; D gene ambiguous. This CDR3 region has 13 residues. Looked up from germline, CDR1 is GTSNPN and CDR2 is SVGIG (reference sequence). The V end was cut by 6 bases, the J end by 7 bases, with 15 bases between.

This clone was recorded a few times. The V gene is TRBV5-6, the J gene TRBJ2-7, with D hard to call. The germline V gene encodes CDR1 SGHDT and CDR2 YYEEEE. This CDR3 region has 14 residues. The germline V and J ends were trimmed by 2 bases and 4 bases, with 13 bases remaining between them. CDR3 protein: CASSFGGTNYEQYF. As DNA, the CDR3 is TGTGCCAGCAGCTTCGGCGGAACCAATTACGAGCAGTACTTC.

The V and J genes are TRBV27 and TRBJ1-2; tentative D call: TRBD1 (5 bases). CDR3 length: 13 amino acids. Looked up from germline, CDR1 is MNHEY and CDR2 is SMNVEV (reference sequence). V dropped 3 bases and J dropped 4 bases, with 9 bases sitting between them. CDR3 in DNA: TGTGCCAGCAGTTTTGGGGGATTCTATGGCTACACCTTC. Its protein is CASSFGGFYGYTF.

The CDR3 coding sequence is TGTGCCAGCAGCTCGGGCCCCCAAGAGACCCAGTACTTC. Translation gives CASSSGPQETQYF. The chain uses TRBV7-3 and TRBJ2-5; unclear D gene. The CDR3 consists of 13 residues. V was clipped by 4 bases and J by 1 base, with 7 bases between them. Germline V gives CDR1 SGHTA, CDR2 FQGTGA.

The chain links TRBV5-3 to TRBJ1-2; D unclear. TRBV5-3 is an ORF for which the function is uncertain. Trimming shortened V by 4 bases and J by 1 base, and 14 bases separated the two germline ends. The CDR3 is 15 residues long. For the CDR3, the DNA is TGTGCCAGAAGCCTTGAGCCGGCCCATAACTATGGCTACACCTTC. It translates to CARSLEPAHNYGYTF.

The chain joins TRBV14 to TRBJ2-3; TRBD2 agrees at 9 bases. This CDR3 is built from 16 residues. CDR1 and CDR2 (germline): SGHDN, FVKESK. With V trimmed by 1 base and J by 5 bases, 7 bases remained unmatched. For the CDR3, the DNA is TGTGCCAGCAGCCAAGGGAATAGCGGGAGACGAGATACGCAGTATTTT. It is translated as CASSQGNSGRRDTQYF.

The CDR3, as DNA: TGCGCCAGCAGCCTCCAGGGGTCCCCCAACACTGAAGCTTTCTTT. Its translation: CASSLQGSPNTEAFF. This sequence joins TRBV5-1 and TRBJ1-1, with D perhaps TRBD1 (6 bases). CDR1 is SGHRS and CDR2 is YFSETQ in the germline V gene. Trimming removed 4 bases from V and 2 bases from J, with 15 bases in between. This CDR3 has 15 residues.

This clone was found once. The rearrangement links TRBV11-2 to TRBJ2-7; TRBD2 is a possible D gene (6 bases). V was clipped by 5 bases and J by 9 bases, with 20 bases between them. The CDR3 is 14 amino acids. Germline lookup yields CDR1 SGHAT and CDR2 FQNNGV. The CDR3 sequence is CASSPKSAAGGQYF. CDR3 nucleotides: TGTGCCAGCAGCCCGAAAAGTGCAGCGGGCGGGCAGTACTTC.

The CDR3 loop is CASSEGGNSNQPQHF. The CDR3 DNA follows: TGTGCCAGCAGTGAAGGCGGGAATAGCAATCAGCCCCAGCATTTT. V and J are TRBV2 and TRBJ1-5; D unclear. V lost 1 base, J lost 0 bases, and 7 bases lay in between. The CDR3 is 15 amino acids. Germline CDR1 and CDR2: SNHLY and FYNNEI.

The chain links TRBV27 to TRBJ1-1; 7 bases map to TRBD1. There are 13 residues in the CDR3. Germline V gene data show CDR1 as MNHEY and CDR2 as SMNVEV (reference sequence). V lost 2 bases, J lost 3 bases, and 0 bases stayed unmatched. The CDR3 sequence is CASSLDRDTEAFF. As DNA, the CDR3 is TGTGCCAGCAGTTTAGACAGGGACACTGAAGCTTTCTTT.

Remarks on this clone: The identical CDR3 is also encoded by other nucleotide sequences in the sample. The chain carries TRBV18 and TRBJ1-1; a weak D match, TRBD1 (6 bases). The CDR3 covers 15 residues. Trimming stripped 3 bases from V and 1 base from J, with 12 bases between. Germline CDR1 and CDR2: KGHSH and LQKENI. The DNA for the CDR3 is TGTGCCAGCTCACCGTTGGGACATTCGAACACTGAAGCTTTCTTT. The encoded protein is CASSPLGHSNTEAFF. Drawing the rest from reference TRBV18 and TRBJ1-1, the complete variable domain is NAGVMQNPRHLVRRRGQEARLRCSPMKGHSHVYWYRQLPEEGLKFMVYLQKENIIDESGMPKERFSAEFPKEGPSILRIQQVVRGDSAAYFCASSPLGHSNTEAFFGQGTRLTVV.

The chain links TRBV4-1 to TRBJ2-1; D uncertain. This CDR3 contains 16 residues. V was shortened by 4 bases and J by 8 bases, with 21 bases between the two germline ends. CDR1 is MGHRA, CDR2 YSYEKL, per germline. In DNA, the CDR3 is TGCGCCAGCAGCCCGGTAGTACTGGAGACACCCGATGAGCAGTTCTTC. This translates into CASSPVVLETPDEQFF.

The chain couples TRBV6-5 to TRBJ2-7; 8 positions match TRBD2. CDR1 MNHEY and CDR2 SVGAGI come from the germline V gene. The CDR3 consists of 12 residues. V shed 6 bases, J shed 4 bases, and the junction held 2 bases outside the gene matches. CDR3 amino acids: CASRGTSYEQYF. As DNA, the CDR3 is TGTGCCAGCAGGGGGACTAGTTACGAGCAGTACTTC.

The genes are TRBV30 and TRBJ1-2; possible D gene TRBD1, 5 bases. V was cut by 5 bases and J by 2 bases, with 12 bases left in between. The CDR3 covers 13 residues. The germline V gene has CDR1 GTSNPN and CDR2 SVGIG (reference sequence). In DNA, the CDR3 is TGTGCCTGGGGGGTAGGACACAACTATGGCTACACCTTC. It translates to CAWGVGHNYGYTF.

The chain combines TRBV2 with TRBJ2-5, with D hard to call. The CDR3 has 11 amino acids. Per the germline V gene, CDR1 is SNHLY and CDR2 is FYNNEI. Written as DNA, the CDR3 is TGTGTTTCAAAGGAGCAAGAGACCCAGTACTTC. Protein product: CVSKEQETQYF. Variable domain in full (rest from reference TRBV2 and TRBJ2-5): EPEVTQTPSHQVTQMGQEVILRCVPISNHLYFYWYRQILGQKVEFLVSFYNNEISEKSEIFDDQFSVERPDGSNFTLKIRSTKLEDSAMYFCVSKEQETQYFGPGTRLLVL.

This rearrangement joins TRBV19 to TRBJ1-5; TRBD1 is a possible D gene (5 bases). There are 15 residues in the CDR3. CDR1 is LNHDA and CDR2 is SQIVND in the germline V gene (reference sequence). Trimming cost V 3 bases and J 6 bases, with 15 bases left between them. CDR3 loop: CASSISEGVGQPQHF. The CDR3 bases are TGTGCCAGTAGTATTAGTGAAGGGGTGGGTCAGCCCCAGCATTTT. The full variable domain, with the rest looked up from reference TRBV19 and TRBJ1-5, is DGGITQSPKYLFRKEGQNVTLSCEQNLNHDAMYWYRQDPGQGLRLIYYSQIVNDFQKGDIAEGYSVSREKKESFPLTVTSAQKNPTAFYLCASSISEGVGQPQHFGDGTRLSIL.

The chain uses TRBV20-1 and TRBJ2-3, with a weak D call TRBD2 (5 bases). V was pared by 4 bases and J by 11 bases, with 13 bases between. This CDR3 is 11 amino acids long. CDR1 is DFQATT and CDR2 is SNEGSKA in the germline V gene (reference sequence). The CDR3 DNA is TGCAGTGCTACCGACTACCCGTGGCAGTATTTT. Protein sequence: CSATDYPWQYF.

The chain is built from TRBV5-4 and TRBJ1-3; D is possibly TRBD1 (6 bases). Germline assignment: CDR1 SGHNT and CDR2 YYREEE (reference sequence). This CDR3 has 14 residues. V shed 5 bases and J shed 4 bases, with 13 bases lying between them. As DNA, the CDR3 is TGTGCCAGCAGGAAGGGAGGGGGAGGAAACACCATATATTTT. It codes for CASRKGGGGNTIYF.

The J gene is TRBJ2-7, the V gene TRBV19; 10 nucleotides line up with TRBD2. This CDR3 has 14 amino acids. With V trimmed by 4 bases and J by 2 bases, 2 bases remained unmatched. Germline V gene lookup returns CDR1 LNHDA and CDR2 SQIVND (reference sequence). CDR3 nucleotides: TGTGCCAGTAGTAGGACTAGCGGAACCTACGAGCAGTACTTC. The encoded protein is CASSRTSGTYEQYF.

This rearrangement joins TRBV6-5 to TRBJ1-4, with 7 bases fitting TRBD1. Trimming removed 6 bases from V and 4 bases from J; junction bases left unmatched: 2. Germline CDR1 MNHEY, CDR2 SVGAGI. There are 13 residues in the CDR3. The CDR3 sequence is CASRGQRNEKLFF. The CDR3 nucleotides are TGTGCCAGCAGGGGACAGCGTAATGAAAAACTGTTTTTT.

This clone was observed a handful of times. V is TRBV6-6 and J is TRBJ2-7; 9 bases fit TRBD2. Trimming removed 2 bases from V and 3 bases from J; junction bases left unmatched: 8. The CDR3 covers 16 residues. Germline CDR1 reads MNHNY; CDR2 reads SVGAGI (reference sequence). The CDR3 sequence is CASSYGLAGGLYEQYF. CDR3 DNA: TGTGCCAGCAGTTACGGGTTGGCGGGAGGGCTCTACGAGCAGTACTTC.

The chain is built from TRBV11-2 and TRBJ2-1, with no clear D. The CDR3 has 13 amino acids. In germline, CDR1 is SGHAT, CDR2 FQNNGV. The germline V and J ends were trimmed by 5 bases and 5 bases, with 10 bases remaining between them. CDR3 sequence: CASSVDPNNEQFF. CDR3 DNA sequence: TGTGCCAGCAGCGTGGACCCTAACAATGAGCAGTTCTTC. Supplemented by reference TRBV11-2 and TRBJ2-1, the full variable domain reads EAGVAQSPRYKIIEKRQSVAFWCNPISGHATLYWYQQILGQGPKLLIQFQNNGVVDDSQLPKDRFSAERLKGVDSTLKIQPAKLEDSAVYLCASSVDPNNEQFFGPGTRLTVL.

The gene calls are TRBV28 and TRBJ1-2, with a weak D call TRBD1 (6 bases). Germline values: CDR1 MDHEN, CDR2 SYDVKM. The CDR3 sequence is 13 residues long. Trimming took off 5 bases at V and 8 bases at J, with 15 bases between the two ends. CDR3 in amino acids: CASSQGGPRGYTF. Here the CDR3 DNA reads TGTGCCAGCAGTCAAGGGGGTCCCCGCGGCTACACCTTC.

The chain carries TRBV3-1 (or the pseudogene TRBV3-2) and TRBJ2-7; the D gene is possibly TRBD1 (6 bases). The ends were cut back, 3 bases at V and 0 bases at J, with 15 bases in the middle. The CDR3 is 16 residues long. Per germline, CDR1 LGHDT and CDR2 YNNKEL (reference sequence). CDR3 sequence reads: CASSQVLGGFSYEQYF. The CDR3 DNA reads TGTGCCAGCAGCCAGGTCTTAGGGGGTTTCTCCTACGAGCAGTACTTC.

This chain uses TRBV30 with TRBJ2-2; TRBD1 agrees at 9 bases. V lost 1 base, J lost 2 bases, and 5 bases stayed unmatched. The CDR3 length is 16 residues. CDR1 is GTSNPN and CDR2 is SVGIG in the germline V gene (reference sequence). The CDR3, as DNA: TGTGCCTGGAGTGGTTGGGACAGGGTAAACACCGGGGAGCTGTTTTTT. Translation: CAWSGWDRVNTGELFF. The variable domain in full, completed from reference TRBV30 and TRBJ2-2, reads SQTIHQWPATLVQPVGSPLSLECTVEGTSNPNLYWYRQAAGRGLQLLFYSVGIGQISSEVPQNLSASRPQDRQFILSSKKLLLSDSGFYLCAWSGWDRVNTGELFFGEGSRLTVL.

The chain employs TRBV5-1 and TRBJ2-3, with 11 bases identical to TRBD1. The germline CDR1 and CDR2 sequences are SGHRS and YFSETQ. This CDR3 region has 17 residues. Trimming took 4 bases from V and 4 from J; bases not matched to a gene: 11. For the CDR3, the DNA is TGCGCCAGCAGCAGTGGACAGGGGGCAAAAGTGGCAGATACGCAGTATTTT. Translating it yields CASSSGQGAKVADTQYF.

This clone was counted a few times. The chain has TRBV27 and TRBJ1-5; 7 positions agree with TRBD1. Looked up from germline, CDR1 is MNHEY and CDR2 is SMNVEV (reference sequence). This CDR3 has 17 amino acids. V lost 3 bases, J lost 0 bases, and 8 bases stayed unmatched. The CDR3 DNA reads TGTGCCAGCAGTTTCCCGACAGGGAGGGGTAGCAATCAGCCCCAGCATTTT. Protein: CASSFPTGRGSNQPQHF.

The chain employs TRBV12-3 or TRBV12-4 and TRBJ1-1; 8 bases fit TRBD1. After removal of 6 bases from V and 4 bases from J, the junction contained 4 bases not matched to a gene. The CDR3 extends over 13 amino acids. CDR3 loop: CASRRTGLTEAFF. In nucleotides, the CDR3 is TGTGCCAGCAGAAGGACAGGGCTCACTGAAGCTTTCTTT.